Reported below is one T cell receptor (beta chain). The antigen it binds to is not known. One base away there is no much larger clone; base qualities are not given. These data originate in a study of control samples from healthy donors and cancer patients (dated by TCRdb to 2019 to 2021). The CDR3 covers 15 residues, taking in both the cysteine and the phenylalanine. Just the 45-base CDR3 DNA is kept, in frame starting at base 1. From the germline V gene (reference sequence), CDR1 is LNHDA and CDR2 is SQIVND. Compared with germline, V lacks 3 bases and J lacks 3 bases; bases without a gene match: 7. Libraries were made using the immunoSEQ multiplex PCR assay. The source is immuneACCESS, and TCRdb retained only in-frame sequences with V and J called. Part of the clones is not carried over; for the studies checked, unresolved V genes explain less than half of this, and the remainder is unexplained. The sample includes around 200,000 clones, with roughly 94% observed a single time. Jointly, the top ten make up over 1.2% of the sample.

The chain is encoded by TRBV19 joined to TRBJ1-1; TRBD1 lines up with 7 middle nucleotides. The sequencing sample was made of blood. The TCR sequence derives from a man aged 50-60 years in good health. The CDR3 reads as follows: CASSIRGQGDTEAFF. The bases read TGTGCCAGTAGTATCCGGGGGCAGGGGGACACTGAAGCTTTCTTT.